This entry lists 18 T cell receptor beta chains sequenced from one sample in a study of prognosis after radiotherapy for stage I lung cancer. From genomic DNA, TCR beta CDR3 was amplified by two-round multiplex PCR. Used in first-round PCR were primers specific to each TRBV and TRBJ gene. TCRdb re-called the multiplex PCR reads with MiXCR, one entry per CDR3 protein. The sample yields more than 20,000 distinct CDR3 sequences, roughly 41% seen once. The sample was PBMCs, taken before or after stereotactic body radiation therapy (not recorded which). These receptors were obtained from a donor aged 50 or older with non-small cell lung cancer.

With respect to this clonotype: A far larger clone differs by one base, so this is likely a read error. The CDR3, as DNA: TGTGCCAGCATTTACACGGAATCCTACGAGCAGTACTTC. This codes for CASIYTESYEQYF. The gene calls are TRBV6-4 and TRBJ2-7; D gene uncertain. The CDR3 has 13 residues. The V gene lost 7 bases and the J gene lost 1 base, with 11 bases spanning the gap. The germline V gene has CDR1 MRHNA and CDR2 SNTAGT.

This clonotype was found a few times. This chain connects TRBV28 to TRBJ1-5; D is perhaps TRBD1 (6 bases). CDR3 size: 17 residues. The V and J ends lost 7 bases and 0 bases respectively, with 19 bases between them. Germline CDR1 MDHEN, CDR2 SYDVKM. CDR3 residues: CASTAVQWDNSNQPQHF. DNA for the CDR3: TGTGCCAGCACTGCGGTTCAGTGGGACAATAGCAATCAGCCCCAGCATTTT.

This clonotype was observed many times. The gene calls are TRBV7-9 and TRBJ2-1; 11 bases agree with TRBD1. There are 16 residues in the CDR3. Trimming removed 5 bases from V and 6 bases from J; junction bases left unmatched: 9. CDR1 and CDR2 from the germline V gene are SEHNR and FQNEAQ (reference sequence). The chain's CDR3 is CASSQGGGQGVNEQFF. The CDR3 nucleotides read TGTGCCAGCAGCCAAGGGGGGGGACAGGGGGTCAATGAGCAGTTCTTC.

This clonotype has at least ten counts. The chain has TRBV6-1 and TRBJ1-2; D gene ambiguous. The CDR3 runs 12 residues. The V and J ends lost 6 bases and 4 bases respectively, with 9 bases between them. CDR1 MNHNS and CDR2 SASEGT come from the germline V gene. The CDR3 here is CASSPQFYGYTF. The CDR3 coding sequence is TGTGCCAGCAGCCCTCAATTCTATGGCTACACCTTC.

This clonotype appeared once. The genes are TRBV19 and TRBJ2-3, with TRBD2 matching 16 bases. Germline V gene data show CDR1 as LNHDA and CDR2 as SQIVND (reference sequence). V lost 5 bases to trimming and J lost 4 bases; unmatched junction nucleotides: 12. The CDR3 has 19 amino acids. CDR3 coding DNA: TGTGCCAGTAGTCCAAAGGGACTAGCGGGAGGGGTAGGCCCAGATACGCAGTATTTT. Amino acids: CASSPKGLAGGVGPDTQYF.

The table lists this clonotype with many counts. This chain links TRBV6-5 with TRBJ1-1, with a possible D match to TRBD1 (5 bases). The CDR3 totals 15 residues. Looked up from germline, CDR1 is MNHEY and CDR2 is SVGAGI. Trimming cost V 0 bases and J 4 bases, with 12 bases left between them. CDR3 loop: CASSYSSGRTTEAFF. The CDR3 DNA reads TGTGCCAGCAGTTACTCGTCAGGGAGGACCACTGAAGCTTTCTTT.

This clonotype was recorded a few times. Just one base apart from a much larger clone, this may be a read error. This chain's CDR3 is CASSRSGAQDTQYF. CDR3 coding DNA: TGTGCCAGCTCGAGGAGCGGGGCCCAAGATACCCAGTACTTC. V gene TRBV6-1 combines with J gene TRBJ2-5; 7 positions agree with TRBD2. Looked up from germline, CDR1 is MNHNS and CDR2 is SASEGT. This CDR3 has 14 amino acids.

This clonotype is labeled large. The V gene is TRBV29-1, the J gene TRBJ2-2; 9 positions agree with TRBD2. This CDR3 comprises 17 residues. V lost 1 base to trimming and J lost 0 bases; unmatched junction nucleotides: 6. Germline CDR1 reads SQVTM; CDR2 reads ANQGSEA. Here the CDR3 reads CSVEVGSGGPNTGELFF. In DNA form, the CDR3 reads TGCAGCGTTGAAGTAGGGAGCGGGGGGCCGAACACCGGGGAGCTGTTTTTT.

The sample holds one count of this clonotype. An end of the junction does not agree with germline; a read error may underlie this. The V and J genes are TRBV20-1 and TRBJ2-2; D is unresolved. Germline CDR1 DFQATT, CDR2 SNEGSKA (reference sequence). This CDR3 region has 14 residues. The CDR3 nucleotides read TGCAGTGCTAGGGACGTCGCTAACACCGTGGAGCTGTTTTTT. It specifies CSARDVANTVELFF.

Comments on this clonotype: Germline is not matched at one junction end, which may reflect a read error. The rearrangement uses TRBV11-2 and TRBJ2-7; D is possibly TRBD1 or TRBD2 (5 bases each). The CDR3 is 15 residues long. The germline CDR1 and CDR2 sequences are SGHAT and FQNNGV. The CDR3 region has the DNA TGTGCCATCAGCTTAGAGGGGTTCCAGTCCCGTGAGCAGTACTTC. Amino acids: CAISLEGFQSREQYF.

This clonotype was detected ten times or more. The chain combines TRBV19 with TRBJ2-4; TRBD2 aligns across 9 bases. The CDR3 totals 16 residues. Per germline, CDR1 LNHDA and CDR2 SQIVND (reference sequence). The V gene end was trimmed by 3 bases and the J gene end by 1 base; junction bases not matched to a gene: 4. The CDR3 reads CASSIGSGRAKNIQYF. CDR3 in DNA: TGTGCCAGTAGTATTGGCAGCGGGAGGGCCAAAAACATTCAGTACTTC. The full variable domain, its missing parts supplied by reference TRBV19 and TRBJ2-4, is DGGITQSPKYLFRKEGQNVTLSCEQNLNHDAMYWYRQDPGQGLRLIYYSQIVNDFQKGDIAEGYSVSREKKESFPLTVTSAQKNPTAFYLCASSIGSGRAKNIQYFGAGTRLSVL.

This clonotype was recorded many times. V is TRBV24-1 and J is TRBJ2-2; the D is unclear. Trimming shortened V by 4 bases and J by 6 bases, and 11 bases separated the two germline ends. This CDR3 is 14 amino acids long. Per germline, CDR1 KGHDR and CDR2 SFDVKD. CDR3 nucleotides: TGTGCCACCAGTGACCCCGGTACCGCCGGGGAGCTGTTTTTT. Its protein is CATSDPGTAGELFF.

V usage is TRBV5-1 and J usage is TRBJ2-7; TRBD1 matches 9 bases. With 1 base clipped from V and 6 bases from J, the junction kept 5 bases outside the gene matches. Germline V gives CDR1 SGHRS, CDR2 YFSETQ. CDR3 length: 14 residues. Written as DNA, the CDR3 is TGCGCCAGCAGCTTGTTTGGGACAGGGAGCGAGCAGTACTTC. It specifies CASSLFGTGSEQYF.

With regard to this clonotype: This likely came from a read error, as a far larger clone is one base away. CDR3 nucleotide sequence: TGTGCCAGCGGTACACCCCCGGGACTAGGTCACGAGCAGTACTTC. It is translated as CASGTPPGLGHEQYF. This chain connects TRBV6-8 to TRBJ2-7; 8 nucleotides align to TRBD2. V shed 8 bases and J 5 bases; nucleotides not matched to a gene: 14. The CDR3 runs 15 residues. Germline V lookup: CDR1 MNHGY, CDR2 SAAAGT.

The chain recombines TRBV30 with TRBJ2-5, with D possibly TRBD1 on 6 matching bases. The CDR3 is made up of 13 amino acids. The V end was cut by 3 bases, the J end by 3 bases, with 11 bases between. Germline values: CDR1 GTSNPN, CDR2 SVGIG (reference sequence). CDR3 coding DNA: TGTGCCTGGAGCCCTCACAGGGAAGAGACCCAGTACTTC. It translates to CAWSPHREETQYF.

On this clonotype itself: This sequence is one base from a far larger clone and is likely a read error. The rearrangement uses TRBV7-7 and TRBJ2-3, with D perhaps TRBD1 (6 bases). The J call may not be correct, given that the DNA end is closer to TRBJ2-5. The V gene's germline CDR1 is SSHAT and CDR2 FNYEAQ (reference sequence). This CDR3 is built from 15 residues. The CDR3 reads CASSLDPTGQDTQYF. The CDR3 region has the DNA TGTGCTAGCAGCTTAGATCCTACAGGGCAAGATACCCAGTACTTC.

Many counts were recorded for this clonotype. V usage is TRBV19 and J usage is TRBJ1-2, with D hard to call. CDR3 length: 14 residues. Looked up from germline, CDR1 is LNHDA and CDR2 is SQIVND (reference sequence). V lost 3 bases and J lost 1, with 9 bases in between. The CDR3 sequence: CASSMRGNNYGYTF. The CDR3 DNA is TGTGCCAGTAGTATGCGGGGAAATAACTATGGCTACACCTTC.

This clonotype was counted ten times or more. The genes are TRBV2 and TRBJ1-3; 7 bases match TRBD1. Germline V gene lookup returns CDR1 SNHLY and CDR2 FYNNEI. This CDR3 is 13 amino acids long. The ends lost 6 bases at V and 5 bases at J; junction bases unmatched: 4. The CDR3 DNA sequence: TGTGCCAGCAGACGGGACAGACGAAACACCATATATTTT. It encodes CASRRDRRNTIYF.